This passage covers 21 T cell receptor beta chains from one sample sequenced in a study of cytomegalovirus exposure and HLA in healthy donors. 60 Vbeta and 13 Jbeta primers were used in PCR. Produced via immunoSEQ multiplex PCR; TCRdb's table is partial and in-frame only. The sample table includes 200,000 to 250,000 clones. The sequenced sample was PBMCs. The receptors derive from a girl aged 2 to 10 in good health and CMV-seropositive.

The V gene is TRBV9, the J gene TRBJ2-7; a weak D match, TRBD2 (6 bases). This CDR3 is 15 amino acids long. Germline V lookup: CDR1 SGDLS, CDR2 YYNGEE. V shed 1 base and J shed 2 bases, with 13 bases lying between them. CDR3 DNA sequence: TGTGCCAGCAGCGTATCGGGAGCAGGCGCCTACGAGCAGTACTTC. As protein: CASSVSGAGAYEQYF.

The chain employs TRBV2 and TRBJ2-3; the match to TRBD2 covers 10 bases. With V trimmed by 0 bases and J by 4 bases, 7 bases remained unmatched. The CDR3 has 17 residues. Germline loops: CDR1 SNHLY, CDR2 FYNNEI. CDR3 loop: CASSEARASGSPDTQYF. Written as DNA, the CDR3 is TGTGCCAGCAGTGAAGCGCGGGCTAGCGGGAGCCCAGATACGCAGTATTTT.

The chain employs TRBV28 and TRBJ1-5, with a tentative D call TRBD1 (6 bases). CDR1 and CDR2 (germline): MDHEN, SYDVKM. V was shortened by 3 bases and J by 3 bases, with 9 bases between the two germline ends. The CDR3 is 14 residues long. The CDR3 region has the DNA TGTGCCAGCAGTTTGACAGGCGCCAATCAGCCCCAGCATTTT. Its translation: CASSLTGANQPQHF.

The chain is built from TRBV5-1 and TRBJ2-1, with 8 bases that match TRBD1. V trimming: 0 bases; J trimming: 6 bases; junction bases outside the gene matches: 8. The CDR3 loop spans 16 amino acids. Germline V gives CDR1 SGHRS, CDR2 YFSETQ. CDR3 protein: CASSLGTGTAFNEQFF. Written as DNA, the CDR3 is TGCGCCAGCAGCTTGGGGACAGGGACAGCTTTCAATGAGCAGTTCTTC.

The CDR3 loop reads CASSYLAGEGSGANVLTF. The CDR3, as DNA: TGTGCCAGCAGCTATCTGGCGGGGGAGGGCTCTGGGGCCAACGTCCTGACTTTC. The gene calls are TRBV7-9 and TRBJ2-6; 7 bases are a match to TRBD2. The V segment lost 4 bases and the J segment 0 bases; nucleotides outside the gene matches: 9. The CDR3 consists of 18 residues. Germline assignment: CDR1 SEHNR and CDR2 FQNEAQ (reference sequence). Drawing the rest from reference TRBV7-9 and TRBJ2-6, the complete variable domain is DTGVSQNPRHKITKRGQNVTFRCDPISEHNRLYWYRQTLGQGPEFLTYFQNEAQLEKSRLLSDRFSAERPKGSFSTLEIQRTEQGDSAMYLCASSYLAGEGSGANVLTFGAGSRLTVL.

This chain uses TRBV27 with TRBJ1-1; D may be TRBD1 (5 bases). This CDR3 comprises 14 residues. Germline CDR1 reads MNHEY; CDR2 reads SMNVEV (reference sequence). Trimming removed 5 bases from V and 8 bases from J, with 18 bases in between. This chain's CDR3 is CASSEAGDYLEAFF. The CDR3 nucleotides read TGTGCCAGCAGTGAAGCCGGGGACTACTTGGAAGCTTTCTTT.

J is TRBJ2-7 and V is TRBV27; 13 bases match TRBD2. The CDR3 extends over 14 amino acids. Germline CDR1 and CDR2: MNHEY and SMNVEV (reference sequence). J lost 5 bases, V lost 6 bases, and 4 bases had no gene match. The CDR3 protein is CASRTSGRRNEQYF. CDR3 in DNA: TGTGCCAGCAGGACTAGCGGGAGGCGTAACGAGCAGTACTTC.

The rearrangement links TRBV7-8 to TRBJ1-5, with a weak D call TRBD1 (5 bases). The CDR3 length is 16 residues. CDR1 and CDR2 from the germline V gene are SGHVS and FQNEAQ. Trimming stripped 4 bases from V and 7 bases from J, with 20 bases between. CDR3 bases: TGTGCCAGCAGCTCAACACCTACAGGCCTGGGGCAGCCCCAGCATTTT. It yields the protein CASSSTPTGLGQPQHF.

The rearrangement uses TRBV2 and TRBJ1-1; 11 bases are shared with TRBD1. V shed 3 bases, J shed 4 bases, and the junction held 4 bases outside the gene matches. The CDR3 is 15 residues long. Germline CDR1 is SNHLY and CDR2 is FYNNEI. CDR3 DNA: TGTGCCAGCAGTGATCCGGACAGGGGGCTCACTGAAGCTTTCTTT. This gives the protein CASSDPDRGLTEAFF.

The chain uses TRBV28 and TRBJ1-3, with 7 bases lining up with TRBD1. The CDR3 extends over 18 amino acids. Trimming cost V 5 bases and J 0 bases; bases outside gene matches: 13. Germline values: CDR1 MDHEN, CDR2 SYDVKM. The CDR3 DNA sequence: TGTGCCAGCAGTCGACCGGGACAGCACTTTCTCTCTGGAAACACCATATATTTT. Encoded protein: CASSRPGQHFLSGNTIYF.

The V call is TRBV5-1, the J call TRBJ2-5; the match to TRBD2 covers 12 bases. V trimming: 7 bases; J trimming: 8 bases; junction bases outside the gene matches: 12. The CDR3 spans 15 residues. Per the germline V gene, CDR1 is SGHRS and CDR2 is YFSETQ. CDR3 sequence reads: CASRVLAGGGDTQYF. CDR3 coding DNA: TGCGCCAGCCGAGTACTAGCGGGAGGCGGGGATACCCAGTACTTC.

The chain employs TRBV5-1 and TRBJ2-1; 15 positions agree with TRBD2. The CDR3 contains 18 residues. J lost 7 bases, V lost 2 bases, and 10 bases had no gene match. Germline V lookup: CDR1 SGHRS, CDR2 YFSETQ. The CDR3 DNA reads TGCGCCAGCAGCTTCGTGGGACTAGCGGGAGGAATGAGGAATGAGCAGTTCTTC. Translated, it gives CASSFVGLAGGMRNEQFF.

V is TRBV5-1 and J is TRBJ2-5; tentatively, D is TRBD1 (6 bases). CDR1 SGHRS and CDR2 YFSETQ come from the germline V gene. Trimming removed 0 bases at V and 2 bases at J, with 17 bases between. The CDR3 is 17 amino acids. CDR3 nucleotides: TGCGCCAGCAGCTTGGACGCGGGCAGGGGCCCTCAAGAGACCCAGTACTTC. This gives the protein CASSLDAGRGPQETQYF.

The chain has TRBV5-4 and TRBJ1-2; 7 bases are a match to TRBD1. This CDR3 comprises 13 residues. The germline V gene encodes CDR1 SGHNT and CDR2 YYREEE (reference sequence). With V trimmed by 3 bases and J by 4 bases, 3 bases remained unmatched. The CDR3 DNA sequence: TGTGCCAGCAGCTCACAGGGGACCTATGGCTACACCTTC. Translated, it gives CASSSQGTYGYTF.

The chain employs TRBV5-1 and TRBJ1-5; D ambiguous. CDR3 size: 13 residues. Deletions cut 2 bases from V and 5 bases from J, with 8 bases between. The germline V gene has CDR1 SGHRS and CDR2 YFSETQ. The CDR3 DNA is TGCGCCAGCAGCTTTGAGGGAGATCAGCCCCAGCATTTT. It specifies CASSFEGDQPQHF.

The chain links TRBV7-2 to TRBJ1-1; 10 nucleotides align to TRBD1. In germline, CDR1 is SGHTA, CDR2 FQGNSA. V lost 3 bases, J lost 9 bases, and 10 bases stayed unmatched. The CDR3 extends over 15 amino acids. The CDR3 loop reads CASSFGTGTGDKAFF. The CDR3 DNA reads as TGTGCCAGCAGCTTCGGAACCGGGACAGGGGATAAAGCTTTCTTT.

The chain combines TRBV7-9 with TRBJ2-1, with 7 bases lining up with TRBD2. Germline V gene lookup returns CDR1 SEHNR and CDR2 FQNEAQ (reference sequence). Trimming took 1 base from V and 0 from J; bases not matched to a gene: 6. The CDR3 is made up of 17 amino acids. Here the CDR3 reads CASSLGGGGNSYNEQFF. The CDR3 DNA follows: TGTGCCAGCAGCTTAGGGGGGGGAGGGAACTCCTACAATGAGCAGTTCTTC.

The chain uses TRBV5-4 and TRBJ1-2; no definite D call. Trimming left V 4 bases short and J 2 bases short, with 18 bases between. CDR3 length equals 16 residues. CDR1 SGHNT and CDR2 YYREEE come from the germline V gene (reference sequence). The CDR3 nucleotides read TGTGCCAGCAGCCGGATCACGAACTCGGAGAACTATGGCTACACCTTC. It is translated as CASSRITNSENYGYTF.

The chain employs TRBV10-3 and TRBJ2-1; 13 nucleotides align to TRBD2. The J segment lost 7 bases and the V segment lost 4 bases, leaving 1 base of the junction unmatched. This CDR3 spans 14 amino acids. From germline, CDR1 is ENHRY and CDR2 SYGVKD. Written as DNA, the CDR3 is TGTGCCATCAGTGGGGGACTAGCGGGAAATGAGCAGTTCTTC. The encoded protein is CAISGGLAGNEQFF.

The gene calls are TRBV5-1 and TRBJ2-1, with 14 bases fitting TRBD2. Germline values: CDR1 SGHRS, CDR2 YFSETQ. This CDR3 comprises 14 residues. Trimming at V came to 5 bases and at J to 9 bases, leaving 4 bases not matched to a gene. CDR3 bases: TGCGCCAGCAGGGGACTAGCGGGAGAGGGTGAGCAGTTCTTC. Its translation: CASRGLAGEGEQFF.

The DNA of the CDR3 is TGTGCCAGCAGTTTAGCGATTTCCTACGAGCAGTACTTC. This sequence encodes CASSLAISYEQYF. V is TRBV28 and J is TRBJ2-7; no clear D gene. This CDR3 contains 13 residues. V lost 2 bases, J lost 1 base, and 6 bases lay in between. Germline V gives CDR1 MDHEN, CDR2 SYDVKM.